The 28 T cell receptor beta chains below were found in one sample sequenced in a study of CD8+ T cells in alopecia areata. Treatment of the sample: oral pan-JAK inhibitor, 5-10 mg twice daily. Extracted from the samples, RNA was reverse transcribed into cDNA to serve as the sequencing template. Produced via immunoSEQ multiplex PCR; TCRdb's table is partial and in-frame only. The sample yields 200,000 or so clones, roughly two fifths seen once. Sequenced material: CD4+ T cells sorted from blood, taken at approximately week 34, from a patient treated with tofacitinib. Source of these receptors: a human donor with alopecia areata.

This clone occurred once. V gene TRBV18 combines with J gene TRBJ2-3; D might be TRBD2 (5 bases). The length of the CDR3 is 15 residues. V was trimmed by 3 bases and J by 2 bases, leaving 12 bases between them. Germline assignment: CDR1 KGHSH and CDR2 LQKENI. Written as DNA, the CDR3 is TGTGCCAGCTCACCGAGAGGGTCCGACACAGATACGCAGTATTTT. It encodes CASSPRGSDTDTQYF.

This clone was seen only a few times. This chain links TRBV2 with TRBJ2-5, with D perhaps matching TRBD1 (5 bases). Trimming cost V 1 base and J 3 bases, with 9 bases left between them. Germline CDR1 reads SNHLY; CDR2 reads FYNNEI. This CDR3 is 14 amino acids long. The CDR3 region has the DNA TGTGCCAGCAGTGAAGGAACAGGAAAAGAGACCCAGTACTTC. Protein product: CASSEGTGKETQYF. Complete variable domain (other parts from reference TRBV2 and TRBJ2-5): EPEVTQTPSHQVTQMGQEVILRCVPISNHLYFYWYRQILGQKVEFLVSFYNNEISEKSEIFDDQFSVERPDGSNFTLKIRSTKLEDSAMYFCASSEGTGKETQYFGPGTRLLVL.

This clone has more than one count but fewer than ten. Here the CDR3 DNA reads TGTGCCAGCATGAGAGGAGGCGAAAAACTGTTTTTT. Its protein product is CASMRGGEKLFF. This sequence joins TRBV2 and TRBJ1-4; D is unclear. Germline CDR1 and CDR2: SNHLY and FYNNEI. Trimming shortened V by 7 bases and J by 8 bases, and 11 bases separated the two germline ends. The CDR3 covers 12 residues.

The chain combines TRBV12-5 with TRBJ2-7, with D possibly TRBD1 on 6 matching bases. Germline V gene lookup returns CDR1 LGHNT and CDR2 FRNRAP. The CDR3 totals 14 residues. V dropped 4 bases and J dropped 1 base, with 11 bases sitting between them. This CDR3 is CASGSRDKSYEQYF. In nucleotides, the CDR3 is TGTGCTAGTGGTTCCCGGGACAAGTCCTACGAGCAGTACTTC.

The table lists this clone with a count of one. This chain joins TRBV5-6 and TRBJ1-2, with a weak D call TRBD1 (5 bases). The V and J ends lost 4 bases and 8 bases respectively, with 12 bases between them. The germline gives CDR1 SGHDT, CDR2 YYEEEE. The CDR3 extends over 12 amino acids. The CDR3 sequence is CASSVQGRGYTF. Here the CDR3 DNA reads TGTGCCAGCAGCGTGCAGGGTCGAGGCTACACCTTC.

This clone turned up a few times. The chain employs TRBV7-9 and TRBJ1-2, with D unresolved. In germline, CDR1 is SEHNR, CDR2 FQNEAQ (reference sequence). The CDR3 runs to 14 residues. Trimming shortened V by 0 bases and J by 9 bases, and 14 bases separated the two germline ends. The CDR3 spells CASSLAWGVRSYTF. Here the CDR3 DNA reads TGTGCCAGCAGCTTAGCGTGGGGAGTGAGAAGCTACACCTTC.

The rearrangement uses TRBV30 and TRBJ1-1; 7 bases are a match to TRBD1. Per the germline V gene, CDR1 is GTSNPN and CDR2 is SVGIG (reference sequence). After removal of 6 bases from V and 10 bases from J, the junction contained 14 bases not matched to a gene. The CDR3 runs 13 residues. CDR3 loop: CACPGTVLGVAFF. CDR3 sequence (DNA): TGTGCCTGTCCCGGGACAGTCCTAGGAGTAGCTTTCTTT.

The chain carries TRBV13 and TRBJ2-7; D remains unclear. This CDR3 region has 13 residues. V lost 2 bases to trimming and J lost 3 bases, with 8 bases between them. Germline CDR1 and CDR2: PRHDT and FYEKMQ (reference sequence). The CDR3 coding sequence is TGTGCCAGCAGCTTAATAGACGGCTACGAGCAGTACTTC. As protein: CASSLIDGYEQYF.

This clone has just a few counts. The chain couples TRBV9 to TRBJ2-7; 7 bases agree with TRBD1. The germline CDR1 and CDR2 sequences are SGDLS and YYNGEE. CDR3 length: 16 amino acids. The V gene end was trimmed by 4 bases and the J gene end by 3 bases; junction bases not matched to a gene: 13. This chain's CDR3 is CASSPRTGQTIYEQYF. CDR3 in DNA: TGTGCCAGCAGCCCTAGAACGGGACAGACGATCTACGAGCAGTACTTC.

V is TRBV28 and J is TRBJ2-7; D is unclear. The germline CDR1 and CDR2 sequences are MDHEN and SYDVKM. This CDR3 has 14 residues. The V end lost 3 bases, the J end lost 0 bases, and 9 bases lay between the germline ends. The CDR3 spells CASSFPPFSYEQYF. The CDR3, as DNA: TGTGCCAGCAGTTTTCCGCCCTTCTCCTACGAGCAGTACTTC. Combining the CDR3 with reference TRBV28 and TRBJ2-7 gives the whole variable domain DVKVTQSSRYLVKRTGEKVFLECVQDMDHENMFWYRQDPGLGLRLIYFSYDVKMKEKGDIPEGYSVSREKKERFSLILESASTNQTSMYLCASSFPPFSYEQYFGPGTRLTVT.

V gene TRBV4-1 combines with J gene TRBJ2-3; 8 bases are a match to TRBD2. V lost 1 base and J lost 1; bases outside the gene matches: 4. Germline CDR1 MGHRA, CDR2 YSYEKL. The CDR3 contains 16 residues. CDR3 amino acids: CASSQGPAGGTDTQYF. The CDR3 DNA reads as TGCGCCAGCAGCCAAGGGCCAGCGGGGGGCACAGATACGCAGTATTTT.

The V gene is TRBV27, the J gene TRBJ2-6, with unresolved D. This CDR3 is 17 amino acids long. Germline CDR1 MNHEY, CDR2 SMNVEV (reference sequence). Between the trimmed V and J ends, which lost 3 bases and 2 bases, there was a span of 14 bases. Written as DNA, the CDR3 is TGTGCCAGCAGTTTTAATAGGAAGATCGCTGGGGCCAACGTCCTGACTTTC. Its translation is CASSFNRKIAGANVLTF.

This sequence joins TRBV9 and TRBJ1-2; D not resolved. V lost 4 bases to trimming and J lost 4 bases, with 8 bases between them. CDR1 and CDR2 from the germline V gene are SGDLS and YYNGEE. The length of the CDR3 is 12 residues. CDR3 in amino acids: CASSLRGYGYTF. In DNA, the CDR3 is TGTGCCAGCAGCCTTCGTGGCTATGGCTACACCTTC.

This rearrangement joins TRBV19 to TRBJ1-5, with 8 bases identical to TRBD1. V trimming: 4 bases; J trimming: 6 bases; junction bases outside the gene matches: 8. Germline V CDR1 and CDR2: LNHDA, SQIVND (reference sequence). The CDR3 contains 15 residues. The CDR3, as DNA: TGTGCCAGTAGTACCCAGCGGACAGGGAGTCAGCCCCAGCATTTT. Its translation is CASSTQRTGSQPQHF. Full variable domain (rest looked up from reference TRBV19 and TRBJ1-5): DGGITQSPKYLFRKEGQNVTLSCEQNLNHDAMYWYRQDPGQGLRLIYYSQIVNDFQKGDIAEGYSVSREKKESFPLTVTSAQKNPTAFYLCASSTQRTGSQPQHFGDGTRLSIL.

There are a few counts of this clone. The chain uses TRBV6-6 and TRBJ1-6; D is possibly TRBD1 (6 bases). This CDR3 region has 14 residues. Germline loops: CDR1 MNHNY, CDR2 SVGAGI (reference sequence). The V end lost 0 bases, the J end lost 7 bases, and 7 bases lay between the germline ends. The CDR3 spells CASSYSGANSPLHF. The CDR3 region has the DNA TGTGCCAGCAGTTACTCGGGGGCGAATTCACCCCTCCACTTT.

The chain recombines TRBV30 with TRBJ1-1; D uncertain. CDR1 GTSNPN and CDR2 SVGIG come from the germline V gene (reference sequence). V lost 2 bases to trimming and J lost 6 bases, with 7 bases between them. The CDR3 extends over 11 amino acids. CDR3: CAWSSVPEAFF. In DNA, the CDR3 is TGTGCCTGGAGTTCGGTCCCTGAAGCTTTCTTT.

The chain links TRBV30 to TRBJ2-5; D tentatively reads TRBD1 or TRBD2 (6 bases each). V dropped 4 bases and J dropped 7 bases, with 16 bases sitting between them. This CDR3 has 13 amino acids. Germline CDR1 is GTSNPN and CDR2 is SVGIG (reference sequence). The CDR3: CAWNGGYRSTQYF. CDR3 in DNA: TGTGCCTGGAACGGGGGCTATAGGTCGACCCAGTACTTC.

This clone was found a few times. This rearrangement joins TRBV6-5 to TRBJ1-6, with 9 bases identical to TRBD1. The V gene end was trimmed by 0 bases and the J gene end by 8 bases; junction bases not matched to a gene: 2. Germline CDR1 and CDR2: MNHEY and SVGAGI. The CDR3 runs to 15 residues. The DNA for the CDR3 is TGTGCCAGCAGTTACTCGGGGACAGGGCATTCACCCCTCCACTTT. Translation gives CASSYSGTGHSPLHF.

This chain uses TRBV29-1 with TRBJ1-1; D may be TRBD1 (5 bases). CDR1 is SQVTM, CDR2 ANQGSEA, per germline. V was trimmed by 5 bases and J by 4 bases, leaving 14 bases between them. The CDR3 covers 13 residues. CDR3 region: CSVYKGETTEAFF. The CDR3 coding sequence is TGCAGCGTTTACAAAGGGGAGACCACTGAAGCTTTCTTT.

This clone was observed a few times. The rearrangement uses TRBV6-5 and TRBJ2-6; maybe TRBD1 (5 bases). V shed 4 bases and J shed 0 bases, with 10 bases lying between them. The CDR3 runs to 16 residues. Germline V gene lookup returns CDR1 MNHEY and CDR2 SVGAGI. For the CDR3, the DNA is TGTGCCAGCAGTTCAAGGGGTCGCTCTGGGGCCAACGTCCTGACTTTC. Translated, it gives CASSSRGRSGANVLTF.

This clone was seen a few times. J is TRBJ1-1 and V is TRBV18; possible D gene TRBD1, 5 bases. Looked up from germline, CDR1 is KGHSH and CDR2 is LQKENI. Trimming left V 4 bases short and J 7 bases short, with 13 bases between. This CDR3 is 13 amino acids long. The CDR3 DNA sequence: TGTGCCAGCTCACGGGGGGACGGCTATGAAGCTTTCTTT. The encoded protein is CASSRGDGYEAFF.

The J gene is TRBJ1-1, the V gene TRBV29-1; unclear D gene. Germline V gives CDR1 SQVTM, CDR2 ANQGSEA. V lost 3 bases and J 0 bases, leaving 11 bases between the germline ends. CDR3 length equals 14 residues. The CDR3 coding sequence is TGCAGCGTTGAGAGGAGACTGGTGAACACTGAAGCTTTCTTT. Amino acid sequence: CSVERRLVNTEAFF.

This chain uses TRBV6-1 with TRBJ1-1, with D hard to call. V dropped 7 bases and J dropped 1 base, with 16 bases sitting between them. The CDR3 is made up of 15 amino acids. The germline gives CDR1 MNHNS, CDR2 SASEGT. Here the CDR3 reads CASNPSSVRNTEAFF. The CDR3 bases are TGTGCCAGCAATCCGAGTTCAGTTCGGAACACTGAAGCTTTCTTT.

This sequence joins TRBV10-1 and TRBJ2-5; D is perhaps TRBD1 or TRBD2 (5 bases each). This CDR3 is built from 14 residues. Trimming took off 2 bases at V and 5 bases at J, with 12 bases between the two ends. Germline loops: CDR1 WNHNN, CDR2 SYGVQD (reference sequence). CDR3 residues: CASSEGTTWETQYF. CDR3 DNA sequence: TGCGCCAGCAGTGAGGGGACGACGTGGGAGACCCAGTACTTC.

V gene TRBV5-6 combines with J gene TRBJ1-2; D is unclear. This CDR3 spans 14 amino acids. V lost 2 bases and J 4 bases, leaving 12 bases between the germline ends. The germline CDR1 and CDR2 sequences are SGHDT and YYEEEE. In DNA form, the CDR3 reads TGTGCCAGCAGCTTTATTTCGGAGATCTATGGCTACACCTTC. Translated: CASSFISEIYGYTF.

The chain has TRBV30 and TRBJ1-4, with unresolved D. CDR3 length: 13 amino acids. CDR1 and CDR2 (germline): GTSNPN, SVGIG (reference sequence). V lost 2 bases to trimming and J lost 7 bases, with 11 bases between them. The CDR3 loop reads CAWSFQDREKLFF. The CDR3, as DNA: TGTGCCTGGAGTTTCCAAGACCGTGAAAAACTGTTTTTT.

This chain connects TRBV29-1 to TRBJ1-1; possible D gene TRBD1, 6 bases. V was trimmed by 8 bases and J by 3 bases, leaving 19 bases between them. Germline V CDR1 and CDR2: SQVTM, ANQGSEA. CDR3 size: 14 residues. For the CDR3, the DNA is TGCAGCTTTAGGACAGCTGAGCACCACACTGAAGCTTTCTTT. It specifies CSFRTAEHHTEAFF.

This clone was observed at least ten times. The CDR3 nucleotides read TGTGCCAGCACCCCCTCTGGAGGGGTAAAACTGTTTTTT. Its protein product is CASTPSGGVKLFF. The gene calls are TRBV6-6 and TRBJ1-4, with a tentative D call TRBD1 (5 bases). The germline V gene encodes CDR1 MNHNY and CDR2 SVGAGI (reference sequence). This CDR3 is built from 13 residues. Trimming stripped 7 bases from V and 10 bases from J, with 16 bases between.